Presented here are 25 T cell receptor beta chains from one specimen sequenced in a study of T cells after yellow fever vaccination. TCRdb reanalysed the 5' RACE reads using MiXCR and keeps one entry per CDR3 protein. The sample shows 450,000 to 550,000 distinct CDR3 sequences, 20% to 25% of them seen only once. The sequencing used PBMCs, collected around 3 weeks after the first yellow fever vaccination. These receptors originate from a man between 18 and 29 years old who received the YFV17D yellow fever vaccine.

The V and J genes are TRBV6-5 and TRBJ2-4; a weak D match, TRBD1 (5 bases). The V end lost 2 bases, the J end lost 1 base, and 6 bases lay between the germline ends. CDR3 size: 14 residues. Germline CDR1 and CDR2: MNHEY and SVGAGI. The CDR3 loop is CASSYPGAKNIQYF. The CDR3 DNA sequence: TGTGCCAGCAGTTACCCAGGGGCCAAAAACATTCAGTACTTC.

This clonotype was found a few times. The V call is TRBV4-1, the J call TRBJ1-6; tentatively, D is TRBD1 (6 bases). The length of the CDR3 is 15 residues. V lost 0 bases and J lost 13, with 16 bases in between. The V gene's germline CDR1 is MGHRA and CDR2 YSYEKL. This CDR3 is CASSQDHGRTVPLHF. The CDR3 bases are TGCGCCAGCAGCCAAGATCACGGCCGGACAGTGCCCCTCCACTTT.

This clonotype was counted once. Relative to the germline gene, one junction end is altered; a read error may explain this. The chain couples TRBV20-1 to TRBJ2-6, with D tentatively TRBD1 or TRBD2 (5 bases each). Germline V gene sequence: CDR1 DFQATT, CDR2 SNEGSKA (reference sequence). The CDR3 extends over 16 amino acids. CDR3 in amino acids: CCARALGTAGANVLTF. Written as DNA, the CDR3 is TGCTGTGCTAGAGCGCTAGGGACGGCTGGGGCCAACGTCCTGACTTTC.

This clonotype came up a few times. The rearrangement links TRBV15 to TRBJ1-1; 7 positions match TRBD1. The trim removed 1 base at V and 5 bases at J, leaving 7 bases unmatched. Germline V gene sequence: CDR1 LNHNV, CDR2 YYDKDF (reference sequence). CDR3 length: 15 amino acids. CDR3 in DNA: TGTGCCACCAGCAGAGTAGAGGGGGCGCGAACTGAAGCTTTCTTT. Translated: CATSRVEGARTEAFF.

This clonotype was counted only a few times. The rearrangement joins TRBV7-2 to TRBJ2-4; the D is unclear. Trimming removed 3 bases from V and 8 bases from J, with 14 bases in between. CDR1 SGHTA and CDR2 FQGNSA come from the germline V gene. CDR3 length: 14 residues. CDR3 sequence reads: CASSFPGRAHIQYF. CDR3 bases: TGTGCCAGCAGCTTTCCGGGCCGCGCGCACATTCAGTACTTC.

The chain carries TRBV12-3 or TRBV12-4 and TRBJ2-2; D is possibly TRBD1 (5 bases). Trimming left V 4 bases short and J 4 bases short, with 13 bases between. The CDR3 is made up of 15 amino acids. The CDR3 DNA follows: TGTGCCAGCAGTTCGGCCAGGGCGCGCACCGGGGAGCTGTTTTTT. It specifies CASSSARARTGELFF.

This chain's CDR3 is CSARDSGFDEKLFF. In nucleotides, the CDR3 is TGCAGTGCTAGAGACTCAGGGTTCGATGAAAAACTGTTTTTT. This chain joins TRBV20-1 and TRBJ1-4, with D maybe TRBD1 (5 bases). The V end lost 0 bases, the J end lost 6 bases, and 11 bases lay between the germline ends. In germline, CDR1 is DFQATT, CDR2 SNEGSKA (reference sequence). This CDR3 is 14 amino acids long.

Notes on this clonotype: One junction end does not reproduce the germline sequence, and a read error may be involved. The chain employs TRBV13 and TRBJ2-5; TRBD2 matches at 11 bases. Germline CDR1 is PRHDT and CDR2 is FYEKMQ (reference sequence). CDR3 length: 12 residues. The CDR3 sequence: CASSLAGTSGDF. The CDR3, as DNA: TGTGCCAGCAGCTTAGCCGGGACTAGCGGCGACTTC.

This chain links TRBV11-2 with TRBJ2-3; 12 bases are a match to TRBD2. Germline V gives CDR1 SGHAT, CDR2 FQNNGV. CDR3 length equals 18 residues. The trim removed 5 bases at V and 1 base at J, leaving 10 bases unmatched. CDR3 sequence: CASSAASGGGLGTDTQYF. The DNA of the CDR3 is TGTGCCAGCAGCGCCGCTAGCGGGGGGGGCTTGGGCACAGATACGCAGTATTTT.

This clonotype has a handful of counts. V is TRBV6-1 and J is TRBJ2-1; 8 bases match TRBD2. CDR1 MNHNS and CDR2 SASEGT come from the germline V gene. Germline trimming cut 3 bases from V and 2 bases from J; bases unmatched to any gene: 3. The CDR3 sequence is 15 residues long. The CDR3 protein is CASSDPGGPYNEQFF. CDR3 coding DNA: TGTGCCAGCAGTGATCCGGGGGGGCCCTACAATGAGCAGTTCTTC.

This clonotype was seen a few times. The chain employs TRBV18 and TRBJ1-2, with 9 bases that match TRBD1. The germline CDR1 and CDR2 sequences are KGHSH and LQKENI. The CDR3 covers 17 residues. V was pared by 2 bases and J by 0 bases, with 7 bases of the junction left unmatched. The CDR3 coding sequence is TGTGCCAGCTCACCATGGACAGGGGTCCCACCTAACTATGGCTACACCTTC. Protein product: CASSPWTGVPPNYGYTF.

This clonotype was detected only a few times. This chain uses TRBV18 with TRBJ2-5; 8 nucleotides agree with TRBD1. The trim removed 4 bases at V and 4 bases at J, leaving 11 bases unmatched. Per the germline V gene, CDR1 is KGHSH and CDR2 is LQKENI. The CDR3 is 16 residues long. The CDR3 nucleotides read TGTGCCAGCTCACGCCGGACAGGGCTGCAGGGAGAGACCCAGTACTTC. Translating it yields CASSRRTGLQGETQYF.

The chain carries TRBV12-3 or TRBV12-4 and TRBJ2-1, with 12 positions matching TRBD2. The CDR3 extends over 14 amino acids. With V trimmed by 5 bases and J by 6 bases, 2 bases remained unmatched. The CDR3 loop is CASSTTSGGNEQFF. DNA of the CDR3: TGTGCCAGCAGTACGACTAGCGGGGGCAATGAGCAGTTCTTC.

This chain uses TRBV6-5 with TRBJ1-5; D is unclear. Germline lookup yields CDR1 MNHEY and CDR2 SVGAGI. The CDR3 is 14 amino acids. The V and J ends lost 2 bases and 4 bases respectively, with 9 bases between them. The CDR3 sequence: CASSYAGRNQPQHF. The DNA of the CDR3 is TGTGCCAGCAGTTACGCCGGGAGGAATCAGCCCCAGCATTTT.

This chain connects TRBV9 to TRBJ1-5, with TRBD1 matching 7 bases. The CDR3 contains 14 residues. The junction had 8 bases not matched to a gene; V was cut back by 4 bases and J by 7 bases. Per germline, CDR1 SGDLS and CDR2 YYNGEE. The CDR3 is CASSPTGERQPQHF. In nucleotides, the CDR3 is TGTGCCAGCAGCCCTACAGGGGAGCGGCAGCCCCAGCATTTT.

This clonotype has a handful of counts. The chain employs TRBV11-2 and TRBJ2-5; 8 bases align to TRBD2. Germline V CDR1 and CDR2: SGHAT, FQNNGV. The CDR3 extends over 14 amino acids. The J segment lost 5 bases and the V segment lost 4 bases, leaving 6 bases of the junction unmatched. The CDR3 nucleotides read TGTGCCAGCAGCTCGTTAGCGGGGACGGAGACCCAGTACTTC. It codes for CASSSLAGTETQYF.

There are a few counts of this clonotype. The chain recombines TRBV20-1 with TRBJ2-1; no clear D. This CDR3 has 15 residues. Trimming removed 0 bases at V and 0 bases at J, with 9 bases between. Germline CDR1 reads DFQATT; CDR2 reads SNEGSKA (reference sequence). The CDR3 loop is CSAREFRYSYNEQFF. CDR3 bases: TGCAGTGCTAGAGAGTTCCGGTACTCCTACAATGAGCAGTTCTTC.

The genes are TRBV4-1 and TRBJ2-3, with a weak D call TRBD2 (6 bases). CDR1 and CDR2 (germline): MGHRA, YSYEKL. The V and J ends lost 3 bases and 4 bases respectively, with 14 bases between them. CDR3 length: 15 residues. The CDR3 spells CASSHRDSISDTQYF. CDR3 nucleotide sequence: TGCGCCAGCAGCCACCGGGACTCGATTTCAGATACGCAGTATTTT.

This clonotype was seen a few times. The chain is built from TRBV27 and TRBJ2-3; D is uncertain. V was clipped by 5 bases and J by 5 bases, with 14 bases between them. Germline V gene sequence: CDR1 MNHEY, CDR2 SMNVEV (reference sequence). This CDR3 comprises 14 residues. CDR3: CASSLNGPLDTQYF. The CDR3 nucleotides read TGTGCCAGCAGTCTCAACGGACCTCTAGATACGCAGTATTTT.

There are many counts of this clonotype. V is TRBV19 and J is TRBJ2-3, with D possibly matching TRBD2 (6 bases). CDR1 and CDR2 (germline): LNHDA, SQIVND (reference sequence). With 6 bases removed from V and 2 bases from J, the gap between germline ends came to 12 bases. CDR3 length: 14 residues. Here the CDR3 reads CASRRRGYTDTQYF. The CDR3, as DNA: TGTGCCAGTAGAAGGCGGGGATACACAGATACGCAGTATTTT.

This clonotype occurred a few times. V is TRBV20-1 and J is TRBJ2-4; maybe TRBD2 (5 bases). Germline assignment: CDR1 DFQATT and CDR2 SNEGSKA (reference sequence). V shed 1 base and J shed 0 bases, with 10 bases lying between them. The CDR3 length is 15 residues. CDR3 loop: CSARGWTEAKNIQYF. The DNA of the CDR3 is TGCAGTGCTAGAGGGTGGACTGAAGCCAAAAACATTCAGTACTTC.

The chain joins TRBV4-3 to TRBJ2-3; the D gene is possibly TRBD1 (7 bases). Trimming removed 2 bases at V and 1 base at J, with 13 bases between. This CDR3 has 16 amino acids. CDR1 is LGHNA and CDR2 is YSLEER in the germline V gene. CDR3 bases: TGCGCCAGCAGCCAAACAGGAGGGACAGGCACAGATACGCAGTATTTT. This encodes CASSQTGGTGTDTQYF.

The genes are TRBV6-1 and TRBJ1-6; tentatively, D is TRBD1 (5 bases). The CDR3 extends over 14 amino acids. Germline CDR1 is MNHNS and CDR2 is SASEGT. The V and J ends lost 7 bases and 7 bases respectively, with 14 bases between them. The CDR3 loop reads CASTPGAGNSPLHF. CDR3 bases: TGTGCCAGCACTCCGGGAGCAGGGAATTCACCCCTCCACTTT.

The table lists this clonotype with a few counts. This chain joins TRBV13 and TRBJ1-1; D ambiguous. Germline-derived CDR1 and CDR2 are PRHDT and FYEKMQ (reference sequence). V was pared by 3 bases and J by 8 bases, with 7 bases between. The CDR3 covers 11 residues. The DNA for the CDR3 is TGTGCCAGCAGCTTTTCGGTCGAAGCTTTCTTT. It codes for CASSFSVEAFF.

This clonotype was observed a handful of times. The chain links TRBV6-2 or TRBV6-3 to TRBJ2-2; 8 bases line up with TRBD1. V dropped 6 bases and J dropped 1; count of bases not matched to a gene: 13. The germline CDR1 and CDR2 sequences are MNHEY and SVGEGT. The CDR3 contains 18 residues. The CDR3 DNA follows: TGTGCCAGCAGCATCCCGGGACAGGCCAGAGGGAACACCGGGGAGCTGTTTTTT. Protein: CASSIPGQARGNTGELFF.